The rows below give T cell receptor beta chains drawn from one sample of a study of blood T cell repertoires in COVID-19. Some clones are missing from TCRdb's copy, which holds only in-frame ones; the method was immunoSEQ multiplex PCR. The table includes roughly 380,000 clones, around 89% detected once. The sequencing input was peripheral blood. These receptors came from a woman aged 40 to 50 with COVID-19, enrolled during active disease. Each CDR3 is given with its conserved first and last residue. D genes are given only for firm matches. Clone size is not always given. Where it is, it says once, few, many or a class for expanded clones.

size	D	V	J	DNA	CDR3
NA	NA	TRBV7-3	TRBJ1-2	TGTGCCAGCAGCTTAAATGGAGGGCAAGGCTACACCTTC	CASSLNGGQGYTF
NA	NA	TRBV4-1	TRBJ1-3	TGCGCCAGCAGACACCCAGGGGACACCATATATTTT	CASRHPGDTIYF
NA	NA	TRBV6-5	TRBJ2-7	TGTGCCAGCAGTTGGGCGGGTCCCTACGAGCAGTACTTC	CASSWAGPYEQYF
once	NA	TRBV7-8	TRBJ1-2	TGTGCCAGCAGCTTAGATGAAGCTGCCTATGATTATGGCTACACCTTC	CASSLDEAAYDYGYTF
NA	NA	TRBV6-4	TRBJ1-1	TGTGCCAGCAGTGACTCGACCAAGGGGGACACTGAAGCTTTCTTT	CASSDSTKGDTEAFF
NA	TRBD2	TRBV7-9	TRBJ2-2	TGTGCCAGCAGCTTGCGCGAGACTAGCGACACCGGGGAGCTGTTTTTT	CASSLRETSDTGELFF
NA	TRBD1	TRBV5-1	TRBJ1-1	TGCGCCAGCAGCTTTGGGACAGGGATGAACACTGAAGCTTTCTTT	CASSFGTGMNTEAFF
NA	NA	TRBV24-1	TRBJ1-4	TGTGCCACCACCCTCGCGGGGCAAGGGGAGGATGAAAAACTGTTTTTT	CATTLAGQGEDEKLFF
NA	NA	TRBV19	TRBJ1-5	TGTGCCAGTAGTAAGGTGACAATCAGCAATCAGCCCCAGCATTTT	CASSKVTISNQPQHF
NA	TRBD1	TRBV28	TRBJ2-5	TGTGCCAGCAGTTTAAGAGTTGGCAGGGGGGAGACCCAGTACTTC	CASSLRVGRGETQYF
NA	TRBD1	TRBV4-2	TRBJ1-3	TGTGCCAGCAGCCTAGGGACAGGGTCTGGAAACACCATATATTTT	CASSLGTGSGNTIYF
NA	NA	TRBV28	TRBJ1-2	TGTGCCAGCTTCCAGGAAAAAGGTGGCTACACCTTC	CASFQEKGGYTF
NA	TRBD2	TRBV14	TRBJ2-1	TGTGCCAGCAGCCGCCCCGGGACTAGCTGGTGGGGTACTGTGAATGAGCAGTTCTTC	CASSRPGTSWWGTVNEQFF
NA	NA	TRBV29-1	TRBJ2-2	TGCAGCGTTGGCAGTCACCAGAACACCGGGGAGCTGTTTTTT	CSVGSHQNTGELFF
NA	TRBD1	TRBV6-5	TRBJ2-2	TGTGCCAGCAGGCCACAGGGGCTCACCGGGGAGCTGTTTTTT	CASRPQGLTGELFF
NA	NA	TRBV9	TRBJ2-3	TGTGCCAGCAGCGCGGCAGGCGGGACAGATACGCAGTATTTT	CASSAAGGTDTQYF
NA	NA	TRBV9	TRBJ2-1	TGTGCCAGCAGCCCGCGACAGTGGAGCTCCTACAATGAGCAGTTCTTC	CASSPRQWSSYNEQFF
once	TRBD2	TRBV29-1	TRBJ2-5	TGCAGCGTACTAGCGGGGGGCGAGACCCAGTACTTC	CSVLAGGETQYF
NA	NA	TRBV5-1	TRBJ2-1	TGCGCCAGCAGCCGGGAAAGGACAGCTTACTACAATGAGCAGTTCTTC	CASSRERTAYYNEQFF
NA	TRBD2	TRBV27	TRBJ2-1	TGTGCCAGCGCGCAACGAGCGGGGCCATTAACCAATGAGCAGTTCTTC	CASAQRAGPLTNEQFF
NA	TRBD2	TRBV7-6	TRBJ2-7	TGTGCCAGCAGCCTAGGAGTGGCGGGAGGGCCCGAGCAGTACTTC	CASSLGVAGGPEQYF
NA	NA	TRBV28	TRBJ1-1	TGTGCCAGCAGTTTATCCAGGGATCGGACTGAAGCTTTCTTT	CASSLSRDRTEAFF
NA	NA	TRBV7-2	TRBJ1-1	TGTGCCAGCAGCTTAAGGACAGCTGAAGCTTTCTTT	CASSLRTAEAFF
NA	TRBD1	TRBV7-9	TRBJ1-1	TGTGCCAGCAGCCAGCGGGGACAGGGGGCGGTGGACACTGAAGCTTTCTTT	CASSQRGQGAVDTEAFF
NA	TRBD1	TRBV12-3/TRBV12-4	TRBJ1-2	TGTGCCAGCAGTTTGGACAGGATCTATGGCTACACCTTC	CASSLDRIYGYTF
once	TRBD2	TRBV28	TRBJ2-3	TGTGCCAGCAGTCTAGCGGGGTCTAGCACAGATACGCAGTATTTT	CASSLAGSSTDTQYF
NA	TRBD1	TRBV4-3	TRBJ2-7	TGCGCCAGCAGCCGGAGTAGACAGGGGGGTTACGAGCAGTACTTC	CASSRSRQGGYEQYF
NA	TRBD2	TRBV15	TRBJ2-2	TGTGCCACCAGCAGACTAGCGGGGGCGAACACCGGGGAGCTGTTTTTT	CATSRLAGANTGELFF
NA	NA	TRBV28	TRBJ1-5	TGTGCCAGCAGTTTGGGGGGGACCTCGGGGTACAATCAGCCCCAGCATTTT	CASSLGGTSGYNQPQHF
NA	NA	TRBV18	TRBJ1-3	TGTGCCAGCTCACCTAAATCCCCGGGGTCTGGAAACACCATATATTTT	CASSPKSPGSGNTIYF
NA	NA	TRBV19	TRBJ2-2	TGTGCCAGTAACGGGAACACCGGGGAGCTGTTTTTT	CASNGNTGELFF
once	NA	TRBV12-3/TRBV12-4	TRBJ1-2	TGTGCCAGCAGTCCCCAACAGGGAAATGGCTACACCTTC	CASSPQQGNGYTF
NA	NA	TRBV18	TRBJ1-2	TGTGCCAGCTCACCAAGGGAGGCTAACTATGGCTACACCTTC	CASSPREANYGYTF
NA	NA	TRBV5-1	TRBJ1-2	TGCGCCAGCAGCTTTTCCCAGACAGCTAACTATGGCTACACCTTC	CASSFSQTANYGYTF
NA	NA	TRBV24-1	TRBJ2-2	TGTGCCACCAGTGTGGACTTCACCGGGGAGCTGTTTTTT	CATSVDFTGELFF
NA	TRBD2	TRBV10-3	TRBJ2-5	TGTGCCATCAGTGGCGGCGGGGGCCAAGAGACCCAGTACTTC	CAISGGGGQETQYF
NA	NA	TRBV18	TRBJ2-7	TGTGCCAGCTCGGGGGGGCCTGAGCAGTACTTC	CASSGGPEQYF
NA	NA	TRBV5-3	TRBJ1-4	TGTGCCAGAAGCTTGCGGGAGGCAACTAATGAAAAACTGTTTTTT	CARSLREATNEKLFF
NA	NA	TRBV9	TRBJ1-2	TGTGCCAGCAGCGTAGGACCCGCAGGGAACTATGGCTACACCTTC	CASSVGPAGNYGYTF
NA	TRBD1	TRBV28	TRBJ1-3	TGTGCCAGCAGTTTTTTGGGACAGGGACACTCTGGAAACACCATATATTTT	CASSFLGQGHSGNTIYF
NA	TRBD2	TRBV4-3	TRBJ2-7	TGCGCCAGCAGCCAAGGGCTAGCGGGGACCCACGAGCAGTACTTC	CASSQGLAGTHEQYF
NA	NA	TRBV13	TRBJ2-1	TGTGCCAGCAGCTTAGCAACCTACAATGAGCAGTTCTTC	CASSLATYNEQFF
NA	NA	TRBV7-6	TRBJ2-1	TGTGCCAGCAGCTTTCGGTACAGGGCGTACAATGAGCAGTTCTTC	CASSFRYRAYNEQFF